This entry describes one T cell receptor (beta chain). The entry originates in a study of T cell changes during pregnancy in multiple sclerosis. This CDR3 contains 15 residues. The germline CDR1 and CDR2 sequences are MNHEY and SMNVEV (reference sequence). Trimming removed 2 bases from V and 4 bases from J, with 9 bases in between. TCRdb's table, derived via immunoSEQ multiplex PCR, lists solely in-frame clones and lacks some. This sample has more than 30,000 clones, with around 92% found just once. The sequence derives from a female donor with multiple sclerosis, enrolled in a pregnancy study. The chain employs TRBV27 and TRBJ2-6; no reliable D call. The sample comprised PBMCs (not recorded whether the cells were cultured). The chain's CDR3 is CASSLALSGANVLTF. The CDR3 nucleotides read TGTGCCAGCAGTTTAGCTCTTTCGGGGGCCAACGTCCTGACTTTC.